This entry features one T cell receptor beta chain sequence. This clonotype was counted ten times or more. Its antigen is currently not known. Per-base quality was not reported, and no clone a single base away is much larger than it. Amplification of TCR beta CDR3 regions was carried out from RNA transcripts. A first-round RT-PCR of the TCR CDR3 used the HTBI primer set with the Qiagen OneStep RT-PCR kit. The libraries were constructed in a second round of multiplex PCR and then size-selected and purified. The libraries were sequenced on an Illumina HiSeq2000 using paired-end 100 bp reads. In the paper's pipeline: Raw data were processed with SOAPnuke, discarding reads with adapters, uncalled bases, mean Phred below 15, or no exact constant-primer or identifier match. COPE v1.2.5 was used to merge high-quality paired reads, and clonotypes were defined as unique nucleotide sequences. MiTCR v1.1 was used to align clonotypes to the IMGT TRBV, TRBD and TRBJ reference segments. The analysis included only V-J combinations with a frequency above 0.0001, which together covered 99% to 99.2% of the repertoires. A TCS score was defined as the ratio between F50 (clonal expansion) and ExV (chaos), using BLOSUM62-based TCRdist between CDR3 peptides within each V-J. Welch's t-statistics and random forest reduced 500 to 550 V-J features to 10 to 15, which were used in a naive Bayes classifier (R e1071). The public reads were quality trimmed at Q25 with fastp and then assembled into clones with MiXCR by TCRdb, keeping productive beta chains. CDR3 protein sequences are deduplicated, and each keeps its most common genes and DNA. The V and J calls were determined by TCRdb, not by the authors. This sample holds 350,000 to 450,000 distinct CDR3 sequences; more than 12% were observed only once. Clones ranked in the top ten supply under 30% of the sample.

These data belong to a study of T cells in Graves' hyperthyroidism and ophthalmopathy (dated by TCRdb to between 2017 and 2020). Turning to the overall study: Peripheral blood samples were taken at the time of initial diagnosis, prior to any treatment. Following sampling, methimazole starting at 30 mg daily was given to hyperthyroidism patients, and high-dose intravenous methylprednisolone was given to ophthalmopathy patients. According to the paper, TCR Vbeta CDR3 sequencing was carried out on 135 peripheral blood samples, which came from some 41 ophthalmopathy, 75 or so hyperthyroidism and approximately 17 progressor patients. The roughly 90 discovery patients were divided at random into training and test sets in a 7:3 ratio. Prospective prediction of ophthalmopathy was tested in an independent validation cohort of some 20 hyperthyroidism patients and approximately 17 patients who later progressed to ophthalmopathy. TCR V-J signatures able to tell the groups apart were searched for in a discovery cohort of approximately 95 patients, of whom about 40 had Graves' ophthalmopathy and under 65 had stable Graves' hyperthyroidism. In roughly six Graves' hyperthyroidism patients, the study also compared T-cell repertoires from thyroid tissue with T-cell repertoires from blood. Points the paper makes about the study in general: In validation, the model predicted progression to ophthalmopathy with approximately 71% sensitivity and approximately 72% specificity, a median of around six months before onset. Blood samples also contained most of the expanded thyroid clonotypes (frequency above 0.001), which suggests that blood repertoires may reflect thyroid immune responses. No statistical method was used to set the sample size in advance, and investigators knew the group allocation. Ophthalmopathy was separated from stable hyperthyroidism by a 13 V-J signature model, with over 85% sensitivity and approximately 84% specificity obtained in cross-validation and 80%/75% obtained in testing.

Ophthalmopathy patients had moderately to severely active disease, with a Clinical Activity Score of 3 or more, a NOSPECS grade of 4 or more, and a disease duration of less than 3 months. Exclusion was applied to patients with uncontrolled infections, other autoimmune diseases, pregnancy or lactation. Diagnoses were established on the basis of clinical symptoms, serum thyroxine and TRAb, thyroid ultrasound, and orbital computed tomography. PBMCs were isolated from about 10 ml of fresh peripheral blood by Ficoll-Paque density gradient centrifugation. Total RNA was extracted with Trizol reagent, and quality was checked on an Agilent 2100 Bioanalyzer. The CDR3 covers 14 residues, taking in both the cysteine and the phenylalanine. The kept DNA is CDR3 alone, 42 bases in frame from the first base. V sheds 2 bases and J sheds 6 bases, leaving 13 bases between their ends. From the germline V gene (reference sequence), CDR1 is LGHDT and CDR2 is YNNKEL.

The V and J segments used are TRBV3-1 and TRBJ1-1, with the D gene call left open. The TCR sequence derives from a man aged 50 or older with Graves' ophthalmopathy. Sequencing was carried out using blood. The nucleotides are TGTGCCAGCAGCCAATCCCTAGGAAATGCTGAAGCTTTCTTT. This gives the protein CASSQSLGNAEAFF.